These T cell receptor beta chains were read from a single sample in a study of blood T cell repertoires in COVID-19. Sequencing was performed with immunoSEQ multiplex PCR; in TCRdb, only in-frame clones are kept and a portion is missing. The repertoire includes 180,000 or so clones, approximately 88% of them detected once, and approximately 4% sits in the top ten. The sample was peripheral blood. The source is a woman younger than 45 with acute or convalescent COVID-19. The CDR3 runs from the conserved cysteine through the conserved F or W. Each record gives: D gene, V gene, J gene, clone size, CDR3 DNA, CDR3 protein. D genes are given only for firm matches. Part of the rows lack a size; the others show once, few, many or a class for expanded clones.

>TRBD2|TRBV19|TRBJ2-7|NA
TGTGCCAGTAGGGCCTATAGCGGGGGGGCCTACGAGCAGTACTTC
CASRAYSGGAYEQYF
>NA|TRBV12-3/TRBV12-4|TRBJ1-1|NA
TGTGCCAGCAGCCCCCTCGGGAACACTGAAGCTTTCTTT
CASSPLGNTEAFF
>NA|TRBV6-6|TRBJ1-5|NA
TGTGCCAGCAGTCCCGGGGAGGCGCTCGGCAATCAGCCCCAGCATTTT
CASSPGEALGNQPQHF
>TRBD1|TRBV2|TRBJ1-4|NA
TGTGCCAGCAGGAGACAGGGGCCTAGGGAAAAACTGTTTTTT
CASRRQGPREKLFF
>TRBD2|TRBV11-3|TRBJ2-7|NA
TGTGCCAGCAGCTTAGGACTAGCGGGAGCATTGGAATCTCGGGAGCAGTACTTC
CASSLGLAGALESREQYF
>NA|TRBV19|TRBJ1-2|NA
TGTGCCAGTAGTATAGTCCCGTACTATGGCTACACCTTC
CASSIVPYYGYTF
>NA|TRBV10-3|TRBJ1-1|once
TGTGCCATCAGGGTGGCAGGGTCGAAACTTGGGGAAGCTTTCTTT
CAIRVAGSKLGEAFF
>NA|TRBV3-1/TRBV3-2|TRBJ1-3|NA
TGTGCCAGCTCTAGAAGTCCCTCTGGAAACACCATATATTTT
CASSRSPSGNTIYF
>NA|TRBV28|TRBJ2-7|few
TGTGCCAGCAGTCATCTTCTCAGCGAGCAGTACTTC
CASSHLLSEQYF
>TRBD2|TRBV6-5|TRBJ2-7|NA
TGTGCCAGCAGTTTGTCTAGCGGCTACGAGCAGTACTTC
CASSLSSGYEQYF
>NA|TRBV3-1/TRBV3-2|TRBJ2-1|NA
TGTGCCAGCAGCCAAGGGAGGGGCTCCTACAATGAGCAGTTCTTC
CASSQGRGSYNEQFF
>TRBD2|TRBV5-1|TRBJ2-1|NA
TGCGCCAGCAGCTTGGAGCCTAGCGGGAGAGGCTACAATGAGCAGTTCTTC
CASSLEPSGRGYNEQFF